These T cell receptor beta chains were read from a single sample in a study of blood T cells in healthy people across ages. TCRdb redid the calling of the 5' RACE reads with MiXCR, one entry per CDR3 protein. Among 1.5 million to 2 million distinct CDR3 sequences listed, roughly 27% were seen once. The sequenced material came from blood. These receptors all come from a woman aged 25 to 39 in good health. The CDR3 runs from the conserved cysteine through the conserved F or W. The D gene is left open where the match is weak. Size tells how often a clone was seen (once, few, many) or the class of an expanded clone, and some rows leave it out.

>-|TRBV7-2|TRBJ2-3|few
CASSIGFTDTQYF
TGTGCCAGCAGCATAGGGTTCACAGATACGCAGTATTTT
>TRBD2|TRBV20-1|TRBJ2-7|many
CSASPGRETYEQYF
TGCAGTGCTAGCCCCGGGCGGGAGACCTACGAGCAGTACTTC
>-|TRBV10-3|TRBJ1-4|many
CAAGATNEKLFF
TGTGCCGCGGGGGCGACTAATGAAAAACTGTTTTTT
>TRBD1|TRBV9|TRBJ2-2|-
CASSRNIDRGTGELFF
TGTGCCAGCAGCCGAAATATCGACAGGGGGACCGGGGAGCTGTTTTTT
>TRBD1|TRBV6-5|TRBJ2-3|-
CASDYYRGQGTDTQYF
TGTGCCAGCGATTACTATCGTGGACAGGGCACAGATACGCAGTATTTT
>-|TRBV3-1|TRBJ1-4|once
CASSQDPRGAKLFF
TGTGCCAGCAGCCAAGATCCCAGGGGTGCAAAACTGTTTTTT
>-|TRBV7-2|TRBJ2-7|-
CASSLVTGEGTEQYF
TGTGCCAGCAGCTTAGTGACGGGAGAGGGCACCGAGCAGTACTTC
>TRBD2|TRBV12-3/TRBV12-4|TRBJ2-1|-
CASTVRRGGASNEQFF
TGTGCCAGCACCGTAAGGCGCGGGGGGGCCTCTAATGAGCAGTTCTTC
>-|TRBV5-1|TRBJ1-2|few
CASSVEIRGGYTF
TGCGCCAGCAGCGTGGAAATAAGAGGAGGCTACACCTTC
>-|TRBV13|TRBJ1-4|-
CASSLDGPNEKLFF
TGTGCCAGCAGCTTGGATGGACCTAATGAAAAACTGTTTTTT
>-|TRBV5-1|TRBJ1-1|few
CASRVELNTEAFF
TGTGCCAGCAGGGTTGAGCTGAACACTGAAGCTTTCTTT
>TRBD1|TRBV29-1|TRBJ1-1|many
CSVWTGGTEAFF
TGCAGCGTTTGGACAGGGGGGACTGAAGCTTTCTTT
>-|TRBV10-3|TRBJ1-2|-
CAISESQEYYGCTF
TGTGCCATCAGTGAGTCCCAGGAATACTATGGCTGCACCTTC
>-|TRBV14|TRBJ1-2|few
CASSQFRLGVGENYGYTF
TGTGCCAGCAGCCAATTTAGGCTAGGAGTTGGAGAGAACTATGGCTACACCTTC
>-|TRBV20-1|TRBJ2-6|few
CSAINDTSGANVLTF
TGCAGTGCTATAAATGACACTTCTGGGGCCAACGTCCTGACTTTC
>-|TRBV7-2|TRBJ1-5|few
CASSPDVGNQPQHF
TGTGCCAGCAGCCCAGACGTAGGCAATCAGCCCCAGCATTTT
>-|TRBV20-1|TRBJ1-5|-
CSAVQDSDQPQHF
TGCAGTGCTGTCCAGGACAGCGATCAGCCCCAGCATTTT
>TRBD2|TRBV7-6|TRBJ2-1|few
CASSLGAGVSSYNEQFF
TGTGCCAGCAGCTTAGGGGCGGGGGTCAGCTCCTACAATGAGCAGTTCTTC
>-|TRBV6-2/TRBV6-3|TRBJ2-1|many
CASIRAGLSSYNEQFF
TGTGCCAGCATTCGAGCGGGCCTAAGCTCCTACAATGAGCAGTTCTTC
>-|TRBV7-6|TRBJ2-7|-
CASSVRPGLNEQYF
TGTGCCAGCAGCGTGCGGCCGGGACTCAACGAGCAGTACTTC
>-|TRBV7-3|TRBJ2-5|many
CASSLTASQETQYF
TGTGCCAGCAGCCTTACAGCTAGCCAAGAGACCCAGTACTTC
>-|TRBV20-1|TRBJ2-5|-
CGATPQGSEETQYF
TGCGGTGCCACCCCGCAGGGTAGCGAAGAGACCCAGTACTTC
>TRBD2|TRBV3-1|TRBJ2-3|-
CASSQTTSGFTDTQYF
TGTGCCAGCAGCCAAACGACTAGCGGTTTCACAGATACGCAGTATTTT
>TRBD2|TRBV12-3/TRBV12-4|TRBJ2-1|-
CASSKLAGGGEQFF
TGTGCCAGCAGTAAACTAGCGGGGGGGGGTGAGCAGTTCTTC
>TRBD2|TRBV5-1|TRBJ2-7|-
CASSPGPQRGSDEQYF
TGCGCCAGCAGCCCGGGCCCCCAGCGGGGTTCAGACGAGCAGTACTTC
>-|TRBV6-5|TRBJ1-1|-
CASSDLVAGAWTEAFF
TGTGCCAGCAGTGACTTGGTCGCCGGGGCGTGGACTGAAGCTTTCTTT
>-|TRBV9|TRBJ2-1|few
CASSPQRGNEQFF
TGTGCCAGCAGCCCCCAAAGGGGCAATGAGCAGTTCTTC
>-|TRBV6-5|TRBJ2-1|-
CASSYYDEQFF
TGTGCCAGCAGTTACTATGATGAGCAGTTCTTC
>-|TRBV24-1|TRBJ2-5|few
CATSDRAETQYF
TGTGCCACCAGTGATCGAGCGGAGACCCAGTACTTC
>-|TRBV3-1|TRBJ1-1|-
CAGSQEWGGARTEAFF
TGTGCCGGCAGCCAAGAATGGGGAGGGGCGCGGACTGAAGCTTTCTTT
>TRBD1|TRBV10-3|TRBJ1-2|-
CATTEHRQGQNYGYTF
TGTGCCACCACCGAACACAGACAGGGCCAAAACTATGGCTACACCTTC
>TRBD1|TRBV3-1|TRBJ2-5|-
CASSHWDRQETLYF
TGTGCCAGCAGCCACTGGGACAGGCAAGAGACCCTGTACTTC
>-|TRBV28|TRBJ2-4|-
CASSVTLAKNIQYF
TGTGCCAGCAGTGTCACTCTAGCCAAAAACATTCAGTACTTC
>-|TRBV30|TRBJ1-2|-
CAWSPSLLGYNGYTF
TGTGCCTGGAGTCCGTCCCTCCTGGGGTATAATGGCTACACCTTC
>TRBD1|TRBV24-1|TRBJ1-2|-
CATSDRDRRRSYTF
TGTGCCACCAGTGACCGGGACAGGCGGCGAAGCTACACCTTC
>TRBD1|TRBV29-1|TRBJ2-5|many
CSVAKGAAETQYF
TGCAGCGTTGCCAAGGGGGCTGCGGAGACCCAGTACTTC
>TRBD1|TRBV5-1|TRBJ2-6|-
CASSSGQGVSGANVLTF
TGCGCCAGCAGCTCGGGACAGGGTGTTTCTGGGGCCAACGTCCTGACTTTC
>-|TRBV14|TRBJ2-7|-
CASSQDLVRAGEQYF
TGTGCCAGCAGCCAAGACCTCGTTCGGGCGGGCGAGCAGTACTTC
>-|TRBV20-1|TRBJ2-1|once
CSAGPAAEGWDEQFF
TGCAGTGCTGGCCCAGCGGCAGAGGGTTGGGATGAGCAGTTCTTC
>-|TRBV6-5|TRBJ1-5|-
CASSYSGKGGNQPQHF
TGTGCCAGCAGTTACTCGGGGAAGGGAGGCAATCAGCCCCAGCATTTT
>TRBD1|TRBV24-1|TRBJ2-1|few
CATLITGERAYNEQFF
TGTGCCACCCTAATCACAGGGGAAAGGGCCTACAATGAGCAGTTCTTC
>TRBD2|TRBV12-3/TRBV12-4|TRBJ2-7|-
CASRGLALGEQYF
TGTGCCAGCAGGGGACTAGCTCTGGGGGAGCAGTACTTC
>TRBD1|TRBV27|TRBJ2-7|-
CASTSETGHHEQYF
TGTGCCAGCACCTCCGAGACAGGGCACCACGAGCAGTACTTC
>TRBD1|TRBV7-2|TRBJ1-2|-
CASSFRDRGMYTF
TGTGCCAGCAGCTTCCGGGACAGGGGGATGTACACCTTC
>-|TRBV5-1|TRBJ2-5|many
CASSPLGPETQYF
TGCGCCAGCAGCCCGCTAGGGCCAGAGACCCAGTACTTC
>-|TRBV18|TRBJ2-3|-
CASSQSGPRADTQYF
TGTGCCAGCTCTCAAAGCGGGCCAAGGGCAGATACGCAATATTTT
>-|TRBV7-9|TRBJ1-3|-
CASSLERGSGNTIYF
TGTGCCAGCAGCTTAGAGCGCGGCTCTGGAAACACCATATATTTT
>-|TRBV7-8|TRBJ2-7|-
CASSNGSPYEQYF
TGTGCCAGCAGCAACGGATCCCCCTACGAGCAGTACTTC
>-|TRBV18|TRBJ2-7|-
CASDRGSSYNEQYF
TGTGCCAGCGATCGGGGTTCCTCCTACAATGAGCAGTACTTC
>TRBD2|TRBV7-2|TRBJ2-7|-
CASSSPGLGYEQYF
TGTGCCAGCAGCTCGCCGGGACTAGGGTACGAGCAGTACTTC
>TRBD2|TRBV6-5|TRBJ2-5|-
CAISRGEGETRYF
TGTGCCATCTCCCGCGGGGAGGGAGAGACCCGGTACTTC
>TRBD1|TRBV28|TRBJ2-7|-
CASSPIIGTGGTDEQYF
TGTGCCAGCAGTCCCATAATCGGGACAGGGGGAACCGACGAGCAGTACTTC
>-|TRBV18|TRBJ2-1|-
CASSLKALMDEQFF
TGTGCCAGCTCCCTAAAGGCTCTTATGGATGAGCAGTTCTTC
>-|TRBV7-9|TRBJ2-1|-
CASSRAGFEQFF
TGTGCCAGCAGCCGTGCGGGATTCGAGCAGTTCTTC
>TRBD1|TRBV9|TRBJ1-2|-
CASSEGAGGVYGYTF
TGTGCCAGCAGCGAGGGGGCGGGGGGCGTCTATGGCTACACCTTC
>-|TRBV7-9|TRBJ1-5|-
CASSPVTGINQPQHF
TGTGCCAGCAGCCCAGTGACAGGTATCAATCAGCCCCAGCATTTT
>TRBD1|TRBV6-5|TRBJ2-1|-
CASSYSMAGGNEQFF
TGTGCCAGCAGTTACTCGATGGCAGGGGGCAATGAGCAGTTCTTC
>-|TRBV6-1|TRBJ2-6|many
CASSRERAGANVLTF
TGTGCCAGCAGTCGTGAGAGGGCTGGGGCCAACGTCCTGACTTTC
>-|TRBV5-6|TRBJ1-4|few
CASSFGQGEKLFF
-